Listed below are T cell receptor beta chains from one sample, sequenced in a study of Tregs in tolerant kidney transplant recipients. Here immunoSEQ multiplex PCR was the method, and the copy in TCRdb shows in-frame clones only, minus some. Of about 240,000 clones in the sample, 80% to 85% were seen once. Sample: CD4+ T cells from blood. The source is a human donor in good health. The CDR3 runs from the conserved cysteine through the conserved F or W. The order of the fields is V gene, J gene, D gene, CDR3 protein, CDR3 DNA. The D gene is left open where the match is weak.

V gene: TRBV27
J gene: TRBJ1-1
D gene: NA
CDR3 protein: CASSFLRQTEAFF
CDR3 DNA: TGTGCCAGCAGTTTCCTTCGACAGACAGAAGCTTTCTTT

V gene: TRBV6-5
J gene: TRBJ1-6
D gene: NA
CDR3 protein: CASSYPGQNSPLHF
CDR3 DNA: TGTGCCAGCAGTTACCCCGGACAGAATTCACCCCTCCACTTT

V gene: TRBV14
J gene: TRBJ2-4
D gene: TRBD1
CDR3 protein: CASSRDRSTNIQYF
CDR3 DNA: TGTGCCAGCAGCCGGGACAGATCGACAAACATTCAGTACTTC

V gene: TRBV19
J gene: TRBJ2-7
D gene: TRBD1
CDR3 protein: CATTADRGSYEQYF
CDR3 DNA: TGTGCCACCACCGCCGACAGGGGATCCTACGAGCAGTACTTC

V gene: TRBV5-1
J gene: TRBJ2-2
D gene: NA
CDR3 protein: CASRRDTNTGELFF
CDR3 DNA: TGCGCCAGCAGGAGGGACACCAACACCGGGGAGCTGTTTTTT

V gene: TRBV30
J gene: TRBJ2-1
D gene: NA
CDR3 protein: CACRRGWGAVNEQFF
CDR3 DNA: TGTGCCTGCCGCCGGGGATGGGGGGCAGTTAATGAGCAGTTCTTC

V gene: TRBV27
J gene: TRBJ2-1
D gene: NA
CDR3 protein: CASSPVGGEQFF
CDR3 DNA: TGTGCCAGCAGCCCCGTCGGGGGTGAGCAGTTCTTC

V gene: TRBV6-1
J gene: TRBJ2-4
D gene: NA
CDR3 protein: CASSGGGLAKNIQYF
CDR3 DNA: TGTGCCAGCAGTGGAGGGGGACTAGCCAAAAACATTCAGTACTTC

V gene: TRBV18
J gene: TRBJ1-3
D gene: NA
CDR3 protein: CASSPGQGYSGNTIYF
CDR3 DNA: TGTGCCAGCTCACCAGGGCAGGGCTACTCTGGAAACACCATATATTTT

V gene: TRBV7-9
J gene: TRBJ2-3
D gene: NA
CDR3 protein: CASALYPNIDTQYF
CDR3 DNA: TGTGCCAGCGCCCTATACCCAAATATAGATACGCAGTATTTT